This is a list of T cell receptor beta chains from one sample in a study of cytomegalovirus exposure and HLA in healthy donors. Generated by immunoSEQ multiplex PCR, the TCRdb table keeps only in-frame clones and is missing some. The sample lists under 300,000 clones, more than 55% seen once, with about 2.2% in the top ten. Sequenced material: PBMCs. These TCRs come from a female donor in good health and CMV-seronegative. CDR3s include the opening cysteine and the closing phenylalanine or tryptophan. The order of the fields is D gene, clone size, J gene, V gene, CDR3 length, CDR3 DNA, CDR3 protein. D genes are given only for firm matches. Part of the rows lack a size; the others show once, few, many or a class for expanded clones.

D gene: -
clone size: few
J gene: TRBJ2-7
V gene: TRBV2
CDR3 length: 13
CDR3 DNA: TGTGCCAGCAGTACGGGCCGGGGGGCCGAGCAGTACTTC
CDR3 protein: CASSTGRGAEQYF

D gene: -
clone size: once
J gene: TRBJ2-3
V gene: TRBV7-9
CDR3 length: 11
CDR3 DNA: TGTGCCAGCAGCTTCGCAGATACGCAGTATTTT
CDR3 protein: CASSFADTQYF

D gene: TRBD2
clone size: -
J gene: TRBJ2-3
V gene: TRBV4-2
CDR3 length: 17
CDR3 DNA: TGTGCCAGCAGCCGAACCACTAGCGGCTCAAAGGGGGATACGCAGTATTTT
CDR3 protein: CASSRTTSGSKGDTQYF

D gene: -
clone size: -
J gene: TRBJ2-7
V gene: TRBV10-3
CDR3 length: 15
CDR3 DNA: TGTGCCATCAGTGACCCGGACGCGGGCACCTACGAGCAGTACTTC
CDR3 protein: CAISDPDAGTYEQYF

D gene: -
clone size: -
J gene: TRBJ2-4
V gene: TRBV7-9
CDR3 length: 14
CDR3 DNA: TGTTCCAGCAGCTTATGGGGCGGGGACGACATTCAGTACTTC
CDR3 protein: CSSSLWGGDDIQYF

D gene: -
clone size: few
J gene: TRBJ2-7
V gene: TRBV7-9
CDR3 length: 12
CDR3 DNA: TGTTCCAGCAGCTTAGTCGGCTACGAGCAGTACTTC
CDR3 protein: CSSSLVGYEQYF

D gene: -
clone size: -
J gene: TRBJ2-1
V gene: TRBV4-1
CDR3 length: 13
CDR3 DNA: TGCGCCAGCAGCCAAGCATCCTACAATGAGCAGTTCTTC
CDR3 protein: CASSQASYNEQFF

D gene: -
clone size: -
J gene: TRBJ2-7
V gene: TRBV11-2
CDR3 length: 15
CDR3 DNA: TGTGCCAGCAGCTTAACCAGGGAGGCTTTCTACGAGCAGTACTTC
CDR3 protein: CASSLTREAFYEQYF

D gene: TRBD1
clone size: -
J gene: TRBJ2-7
V gene: TRBV5-1
CDR3 length: 14
CDR3 DNA: TGCGCCAGCAGCTGGGGGGGGACAGGGAGGGAGCAGTACTTC
CDR3 protein: CASSWGGTGREQYF

D gene: -
clone size: -
J gene: TRBJ2-5
V gene: TRBV4-1
CDR3 length: 13
CDR3 DNA: TGCGCCAGCAGCAAAACAGGGCAAGAGACCCAGTACTTC
CDR3 protein: CASSKTGQETQYF

D gene: TRBD1
clone size: -
J gene: TRBJ1-4
V gene: TRBV5-4
CDR3 length: 15
CDR3 DNA: TGTGCCAGCAGCGCAAGACAGGGAACTAATGAAAAACTGTTTTTT
CDR3 protein: CASSARQGTNEKLFF

D gene: -
clone size: -
J gene: TRBJ2-5
V gene: TRBV7-9
CDR3 length: 16
CDR3 DNA: TGTGCCAGCAGCTTAGGGCACGGGATGTACCAAGAGACCCAGTACTTC
CDR3 protein: CASSLGHGMYQETQYF

D gene: -
clone size: -
J gene: TRBJ2-5
V gene: TRBV7-9
CDR3 length: 13
CDR3 DNA: TGTGCCAGCAGCTCACCCGGGGGAGAGACCCAGTACTTC
CDR3 protein: CASSSPGGETQYF

D gene: TRBD2
clone size: -
J gene: TRBJ2-2
V gene: TRBV14
CDR3 length: 17
CDR3 DNA: TGTGCCAGCAGCCAAGGCGGACTAGCGGGTTTCACCGGGGAGCTGTTTTTT
CDR3 protein: CASSQGGLAGFTGELFF

D gene: TRBD2
clone size: -
J gene: TRBJ2-3
V gene: TRBV7-9
CDR3 length: 15
CDR3 DNA: TGTGCCAGCAGCTACAGAGCGGGAGGGCCAGATACGCAGTATTTT
CDR3 protein: CASSYRAGGPDTQYF

D gene: -
clone size: -
J gene: TRBJ2-1
V gene: TRBV5-1
CDR3 length: 15
CDR3 DNA: TGCGCCAGCAGCTTCCCGGGAGCCTCTTACAATGAGCAGTTCTTC
CDR3 protein: CASSFPGASYNEQFF

D gene: -
clone size: -
J gene: TRBJ2-1
V gene: TRBV29-1
CDR3 length: 12
CDR3 DNA: TGCAGCGTCCGGTTCTCCTACAATGAGCAGTTCTTC
CDR3 protein: CSVRFSYNEQFF

D gene: TRBD1
clone size: -
J gene: TRBJ1-2
V gene: TRBV27
CDR3 length: 15
CDR3 DNA: TGTGCCAGCAGTCTAGTGAGGACAGGGGGCTATGGCTACACCTTC
CDR3 protein: CASSLVRTGGYGYTF

D gene: -
clone size: -
J gene: TRBJ2-7
V gene: TRBV5-4
CDR3 length: 13
CDR3 DNA: TGTGCCAGCAGCCCCAGAAATACCTACGAGCAGTACTTC
CDR3 protein: CASSPRNTYEQYF

D gene: TRBD2
clone size: -
J gene: TRBJ2-1
V gene: TRBV5-4
CDR3 length: 15
CDR3 DNA: TGTGCCAGCAGCTTGGGTCTAGCGGGATCCAATGAGCAGTTCTTC
CDR3 protein: CASSLGLAGSNEQFF

D gene: -
clone size: -
J gene: TRBJ2-7
V gene: TRBV27
CDR3 length: 13
CDR3 DNA: TGTGCCAGCAGTTTACTCTTCCGGGACGAGCAGTACTTC
CDR3 protein: CASSLLFRDEQYF